These T cell receptor beta chains were read from a single sample in a study of blood T cell repertoires in COVID-19. TCRdb's copy holds only in-frame clones and misses some; the assay was immunoSEQ multiplex PCR. There are under 200,000 clones in the sample; roughly 85% occur only once, and around 8.2% lies in the top ten. The sequenced material came from peripheral blood. These receptors were collected from a man in his 60s with acute or convalescent COVID-19. Each CDR3 is given with its conserved first and last residue. Clone sizes are given selectively: once, few, many, or a class where the clone is expanded.

abundance	v_gene	j_gene	CDR3aa
.	TRBV5-1	TRBJ1-6	CASSGLQGSPLHF
.	TRBV12-3/TRBV12-4	TRBJ2-2	CASNTNTGELFF
few	TRBV4-2	TRBJ1-2	CASSQEGNTGSPPGGYTF
once	TRBV30	TRBJ1-5	CAWRARQSNQPQHF
.	TRBV12-5	TRBJ1-1	CASGLWPMNTEAFF
.	TRBV29-1	TRBJ1-1	CSAATGRNTEAFF
once	TRBV5-4	TRBJ2-7	CASSLHLGTGGYEQYF
.	TRBV24-1	TRBJ2-2	CATSGRTDTGELFF
.	TRBV7-3	TRBJ1-1	CASSAQGARTEAFF
.	TRBV5-5	TRBJ2-1	CASTYVLISYNEQFF
.	TRBV19	TRBJ1-4	CASSILGQRNEKLFF
.	TRBV12-3/TRBV12-4	TRBJ1-1	CASSESTGEAFF
few	TRBV19	TRBJ1-5	CATSLGGFLIQPQHF
.	TRBV9	TRBJ2-5	CASSVATRETQYF
.	TRBV9	TRBJ2-2	CASSVETGNTGELFF
medium-sized	TRBV5-8	TRBJ1-1	CASSFTGDLGNRGAFF
.	TRBV7-8	TRBJ1-5	CASTLTGGNQPQHF
once	TRBV5-1	TRBJ1-5	CASSVQGNQPQHF
.	TRBV29-1	TRBJ2-7	CSLTDRDRDYEQYF
.	TRBV18	TRBJ1-2	CASSPGTGGVGYTF
.	TRBV6-5	TRBJ1-1	CASSNQGTEAFF
.	TRBV5-1	TRBJ1-1	CASSFGGNSNTEAFF
.	TRBV6-2/TRBV6-3	TRBJ2-5	CASSYVSGRAPQETQYF
.	TRBV6-5	TRBJ1-1	CASSYAGTGMNTEAFF
.	TRBV1	TRBJ2-3	CTSSVGLAGKRATDTQYF
many	TRBV29-1	TRBJ2-7	CSVDGGGRSYEQYF
.	TRBV2	TRBJ2-7	CASSDQGQGGNYEQYF
.	TRBV27	TRBJ2-5	CASSAGGRVTQYF
.	TRBV6-5	TRBJ1-2	CASSKRTGSNYGYTF
.	TRBV2	TRBJ2-3	CASKDWADTQYF
.	TRBV5-1	TRBJ2-2	CASSLAMGRGWTGELFF
once	TRBV20-1	TRBJ2-7	CSASMLTGEQYF
.	TRBV21-1	TRBJ2-4	CASSTEREEVLAKNIQYF
.	TRBV28	TRBJ2-7	CASRFGLYYEQYF
.	TRBV19	TRBJ2-3	CASSIAQGTRDTQYF
.	TRBV21-1	TRBJ1-5	CASSSRRRQGYSNQPQHF
.	TRBV5-1	TRBJ1-2	CASSLGDRYGYTF
once	TRBV19	TRBJ1-1	CASSIVSKFGQRLNTEAFF
.	TRBV18	TRBJ2-5	CASSTDRETQYF
.	TRBV21-1	TRBJ1-1	CASSKGPPAADRTEAFF
.	TRBV18	TRBJ2-2	CASSPFSGLTGELFF
.	TRBV4-1	TRBJ1-4	CASSQVMLVGTGNEKLFF
.	TRBV3-1/TRBV3-2	TRBJ1-4	CASSQEGELFF
.	TRBV6-4	TRBJ1-2	CASSDDPQGAEGYTF
.	TRBV28	TRBJ2-2	CASSSPGQGNTGELFF
.	TRBV19	TRBJ2-3	CASRLRQGGTDTQYF
.	TRBV27	TRBJ2-3	CASKRELGTDTQYF
.	TRBV19	TRBJ1-5	CASSQGDPRQPQHF
.	TRBV27	TRBJ1-5	CASSLGLGRGQPQHF